This T cell receptor (beta chain) was sequenced during a study of T cell repertoires in cytomegalovirus infection. Background on the study: CMV epitopes in the study were HLA-C-restricted (recently identified) and HLA-B-restricted (well studied). A matching HLA type, together with CMV infection, was signaled by public TCR beta signatures. Overall study findings and caveats: Across the ex vivo response, the dominant clonotypes were HLA-C-restricted CMV-specific TCR beta clonotypes. Totalled public TCR beta family frequency picked out people who carried CMV plus the relevant HLA.

V lost 2 bases to trimming and J lost 11 bases, with 21 bases between them. Looked up from germline, CDR1 is MDHEN and CDR2 is SYDVKM. The CDR3 is 15 residues long. A single record per CDR3 protein comes from TCRdb applying MiXCR to the reads. The sample has about 700,000 distinct CDR3 sequences, around 30% seen once. As regards this clonotype: The antigen remains undetermined.

The sequenced sample was cultured PBMCs, obtained from culture after CMV antigen stimulation. This clonotype was obtained from a human donor in good health (CMV status not recorded). Some clones in this sample may be carry-over from other donors' samples. The chain recombines TRBV28 with TRBJ1-1; D gene uncertain. The CDR3 loop is CASSLGAAGGRGAFF. CDR3 in DNA: TGTGCCAGCAGTTTAGGAGCGGCGGGCGGCCGAGGGGCTTTCTTT.